Detailed here is one T cell receptor beta chain. Responder cells labeled with CFSE (around 200,000) were co-plated with irradiated stimulator cells labeled with violet dye (around 200,000). The authors sorted proliferating CFSE-low CD3+CD4+ and CD3+CD8+ responders after the reaction. These data are taken from a study of graft-versus-host responses after intestinal transplantation. As for the study in general: Grafts were multivisceral, liver-intestinal, or isolated intestinal. Study-wide results and limits: Recipient-marrow GvH clones were detected, some having first appeared in ileum or blood.

Profiling relied on immunoSEQ multiplex PCR, and the TCRdb table lists in-frame clones only, not all of them. The table records about 15,000 clones, 25% to 40% of them present only once. The CDR3 loop spans 14 amino acids. The germline gives CDR1 SGDLS, CDR2 YYNGEE. The V end lost 5 bases, the J end lost 1 base, and 13 bases lay between the germline ends. This sequence was found in a human patient who received an intestinal transplant. The rearrangement links TRBV9 to TRBJ2-7; perhaps TRBD1 as D (6 bases). Specimen: alloreactive CD4+ T cells from a mixed lymphocyte reaction culture, collected before intestinal transplant. Subset defined: CFSE-low proliferating T cells sorted from roughly six-day pre-transplant mixed lymphocyte reaction (GvH or HvG direction). In nucleotides, the CDR3 is TGTGCCAGCAGTCAACAGGGAAAGTCCTACGAGCAGTACTTC. This sequence encodes CASSQQGKSYEQYF.